The clone carrying this T cell receptor (beta chain) appeared a few times. The target antigen is unknown. The data originate from a study of T-cell memory formation after mild COVID-19. Study-level points and caveats: Day 37-peaking second-wave clones had unconfirmed SARS-CoV-2 specificity. CM and EM subsets held most contracting CD4+ clones; EMRA held CD8+ ones. Researchers found some responding clones in pre-infection memory, a sign that cross-reactive memory joined.

Barcoded TCR alpha and TCR beta cDNA libraries with UMIs came from 5'RACE using constant-segment primers. TCRdb called the 5' RACE reads again in MiXCR, with one record for every CDR3 protein. The repertoire consists of roughly 310,000 distinct CDR3 sequences, with around 15% occurring once and the leading ten covering about a fifth. The V end was cut by 4 bases, the J end by 5 bases, with 14 bases between. The CDR3 contains 15 residues. Germline V gene lookup returns CDR1 LGHNA and CDR2 YNFKEQ. The source is a man younger than 30 who had mild COVID-19 (a few samples of this study predate the infection). Cell type and time point are not known. The sequenced material came from PBMCs or a T cell subset sorted from them (not recorded which). The chain employs TRBV4-2 and TRBJ2-2; D ambiguous. The CDR3 region is CASSLQGSRTGELFF. CDR3 DNA sequence: TGTGCCAGCAGCCTCCAAGGATCAAGAACCGGGGAGCTGTTTTTT.